The following is a T cell receptor (beta chain) sequence with its context. Its antigen is as yet unknown. A junction boundary mismatches the germline segment, possibly from a read error. These data belong to a study of blood T cells in healthy people across ages. Whole-study results and caveats: Using unsorted PBMCs precluded a conclusive naive versus antigen-experienced comparison. More naive CD4+ cells and higher diversity were found in long-lived than in aged donors.

Germline V gene data show CDR1 as MGHDK and CDR2 as SYGVNS. The CDR3 is 13 amino acids. Through a sample-barcoded 5' primer and a J-beta primer mix, a second PCR was run for roughly 6 to 12 cycles. TCRdb reanalysed the 5' RACE reads using MiXCR and keeps one entry per CDR3 protein. The sample lists 1.5 million to 2 million distinct CDR3 sequences; 40% to 55% were seen once. The specimen was blood. The genes are TRBV25-1 and TRBJ2-5; the D gene is possibly TRBD1 (5 bases). The sequence derives from a woman aged 40 to 49 in good health. This CDR3 reads CANSDSPEETQYF. CDR3 bases: TGTGCCAACAGTGACAGCCCCGAAGAGACCCAGTACTTC.